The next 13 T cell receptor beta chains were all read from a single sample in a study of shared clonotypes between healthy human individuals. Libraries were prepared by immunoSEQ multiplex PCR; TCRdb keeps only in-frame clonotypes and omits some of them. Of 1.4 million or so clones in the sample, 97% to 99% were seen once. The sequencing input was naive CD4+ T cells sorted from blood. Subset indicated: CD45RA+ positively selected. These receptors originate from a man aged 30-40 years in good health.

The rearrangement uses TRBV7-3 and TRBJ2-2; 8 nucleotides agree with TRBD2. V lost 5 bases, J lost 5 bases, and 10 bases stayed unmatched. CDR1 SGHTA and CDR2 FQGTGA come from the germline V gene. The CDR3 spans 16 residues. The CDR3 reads CASSRTSGSATGELFF. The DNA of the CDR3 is TGTGCCAGCAGCCGTACCAGCGGGAGTGCAACCGGGGAGCTGTTTTTT.

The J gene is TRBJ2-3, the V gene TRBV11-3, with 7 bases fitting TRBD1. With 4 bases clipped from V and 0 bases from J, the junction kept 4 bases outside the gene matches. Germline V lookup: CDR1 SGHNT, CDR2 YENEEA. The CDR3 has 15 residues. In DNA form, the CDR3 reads TGTGCCAGCAGCTACGGGACAGCTAGCACAGATACGCAGTATTTT. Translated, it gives CASSYGTASTDTQYF.

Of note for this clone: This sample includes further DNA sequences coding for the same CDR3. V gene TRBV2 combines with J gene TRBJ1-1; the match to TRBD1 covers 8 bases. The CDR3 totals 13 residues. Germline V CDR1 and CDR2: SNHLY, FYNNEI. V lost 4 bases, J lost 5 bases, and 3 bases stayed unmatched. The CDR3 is CASSGTGRTEAFF. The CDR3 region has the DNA TGTGCCAGCAGTGGGACAGGGAGGACTGAAGCTTTCTTT.

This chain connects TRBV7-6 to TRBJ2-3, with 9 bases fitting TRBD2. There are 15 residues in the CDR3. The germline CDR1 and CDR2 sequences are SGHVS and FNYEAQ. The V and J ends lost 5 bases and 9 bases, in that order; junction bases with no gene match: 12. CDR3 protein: CASSPQGAGGLTQYF. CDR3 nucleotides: TGTGCCAGCAGCCCCCAGGGAGCGGGAGGTTTGACGCAGTATTTT. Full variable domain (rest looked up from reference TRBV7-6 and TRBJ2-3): GAGVSQSPRYKVTKRGQDVALRCDPISGHVSLYWYRQALGQGPEFLTYFNYEAQQDKSGLPNDRFSAERPEGSISTLTIQRTEQRDSAMYRCASSPQGAGGLTQYFGPGTRLTVL.

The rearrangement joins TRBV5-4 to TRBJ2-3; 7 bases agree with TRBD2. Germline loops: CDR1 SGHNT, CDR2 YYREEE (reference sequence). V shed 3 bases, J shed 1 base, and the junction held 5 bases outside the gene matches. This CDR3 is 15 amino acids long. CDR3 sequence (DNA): TGTGCCAGCAGCTCGGGCGGGAGTGGCACAGATACGCAGTATTTT. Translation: CASSSGGSGTDTQYF.

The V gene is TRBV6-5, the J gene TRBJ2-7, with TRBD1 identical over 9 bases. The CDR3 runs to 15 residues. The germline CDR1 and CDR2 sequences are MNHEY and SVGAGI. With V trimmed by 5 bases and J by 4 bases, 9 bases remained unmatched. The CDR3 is CASSLTGTGSYEQYF. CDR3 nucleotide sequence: TGTGCCAGCAGTCTTACCGGGACAGGGAGTTACGAGCAGTACTTC.

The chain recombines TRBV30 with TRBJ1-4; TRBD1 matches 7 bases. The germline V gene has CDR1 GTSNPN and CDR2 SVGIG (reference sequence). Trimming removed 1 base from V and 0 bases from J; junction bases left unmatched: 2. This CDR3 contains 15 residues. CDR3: CAWSAGTATNEKLFF. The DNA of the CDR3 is TGTGCCTGGAGTGCCGGGACAGCAACTAATGAAAAACTGTTTTTT. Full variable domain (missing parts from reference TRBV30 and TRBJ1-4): SQTIHQWPATLVQPVGSPLSLECTVEGTSNPNLYWYRQAAGRGLQLLFYSVGIGQISSEVPQNLSASRPQDRQFILSSKKLLLSDSGFYLCAWSAGTATNEKLFFGSGTQLSVL.

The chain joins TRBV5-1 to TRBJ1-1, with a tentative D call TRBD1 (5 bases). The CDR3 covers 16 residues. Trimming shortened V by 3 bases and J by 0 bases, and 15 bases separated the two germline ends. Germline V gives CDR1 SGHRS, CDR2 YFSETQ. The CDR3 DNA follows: TGCGCCAGCAGCTCCGAAGGGGCCCCCATGAACACTGAAGCTTTCTTT. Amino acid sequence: CASSSEGAPMNTEAFF.

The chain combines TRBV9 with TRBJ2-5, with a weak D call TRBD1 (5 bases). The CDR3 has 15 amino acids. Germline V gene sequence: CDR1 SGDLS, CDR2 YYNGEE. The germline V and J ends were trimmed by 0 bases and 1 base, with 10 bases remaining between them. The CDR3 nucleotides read TGTGCCAGCAGCGTAGCCCTCGACAGCCAAGAGACCCAGTACTTC. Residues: CASSVALDSQETQYF.

The CDR3 nucleotides are TGTGCCAGCAGCAAAGGGGGACCAGAGCAGTACTTC. It translates to CASSKGGPEQYF. The genes are TRBV7-6 and TRBJ2-7; tentatively, D is TRBD1 (6 bases). The CDR3 is made up of 12 amino acids. Germline CDR1 SGHVS, CDR2 FNYEAQ. Trimming removed 5 bases at V and 7 bases at J, with 12 bases between.

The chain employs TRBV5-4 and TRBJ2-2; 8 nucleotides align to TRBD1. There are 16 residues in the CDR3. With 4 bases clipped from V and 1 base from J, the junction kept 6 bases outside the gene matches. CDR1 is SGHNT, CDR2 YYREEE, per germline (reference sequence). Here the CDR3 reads CASSPGDRGNTGELFF. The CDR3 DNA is TGTGCCAGCAGCCCTGGCGACAGGGGGAACACCGGGGAGCTGTTTTTT.

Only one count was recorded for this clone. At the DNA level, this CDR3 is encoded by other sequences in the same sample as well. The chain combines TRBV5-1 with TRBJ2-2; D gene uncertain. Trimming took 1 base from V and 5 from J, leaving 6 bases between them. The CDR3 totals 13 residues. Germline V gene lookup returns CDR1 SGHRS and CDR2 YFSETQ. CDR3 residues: CASSLIGTGELFF. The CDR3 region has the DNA TGCGCCAGCAGCTTGATCGGTACCGGGGAGCTGTTTTTT.

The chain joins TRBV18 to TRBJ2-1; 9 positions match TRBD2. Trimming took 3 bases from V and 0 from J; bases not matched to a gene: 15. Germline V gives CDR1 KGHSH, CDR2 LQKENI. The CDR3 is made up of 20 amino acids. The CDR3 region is CASSPSRTSETLISYNEQFF. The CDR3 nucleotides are TGTGCCAGCTCACCGTCCAGGACTAGCGAGACACTTATCTCCTACAATGAGCAGTTCTTC. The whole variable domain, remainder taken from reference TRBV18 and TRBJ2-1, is NAGVMQNPRHLVRRRGQEARLRCSPMKGHSHVYWYRQLPEEGLKFMVYLQKENIIDESGMPKERFSAEFPKEGPSILRIQQVVRGDSAAYFCASSPSRTSETLISYNEQFFGPGTRLTVL.